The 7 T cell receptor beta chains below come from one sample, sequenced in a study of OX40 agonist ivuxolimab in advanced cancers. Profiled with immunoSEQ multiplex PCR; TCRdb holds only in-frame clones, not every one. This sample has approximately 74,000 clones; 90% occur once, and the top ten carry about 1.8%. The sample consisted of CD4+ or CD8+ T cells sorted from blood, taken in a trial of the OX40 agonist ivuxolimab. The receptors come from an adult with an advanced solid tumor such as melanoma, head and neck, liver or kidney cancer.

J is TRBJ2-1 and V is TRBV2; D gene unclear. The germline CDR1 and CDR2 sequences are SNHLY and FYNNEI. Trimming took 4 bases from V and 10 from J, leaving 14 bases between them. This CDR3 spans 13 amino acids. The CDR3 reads CASSVGSWGEQFF. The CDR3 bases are TGTGCCAGCAGTGTAGGGTCCTGGGGAGAGCAGTTCTTC.

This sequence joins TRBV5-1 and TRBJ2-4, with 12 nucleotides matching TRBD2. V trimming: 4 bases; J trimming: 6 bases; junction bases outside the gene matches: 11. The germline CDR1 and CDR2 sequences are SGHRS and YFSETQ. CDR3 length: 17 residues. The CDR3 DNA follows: TGCGCCAGCAGCCCTGGACTAGCGGGGAAGGGCGGAAACATTCAGTACTTC. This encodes CASSPGLAGKGGNIQYF.

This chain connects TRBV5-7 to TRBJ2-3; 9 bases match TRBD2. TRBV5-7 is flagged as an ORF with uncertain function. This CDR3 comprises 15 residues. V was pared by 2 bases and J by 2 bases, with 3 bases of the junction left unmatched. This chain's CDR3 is CASSFLAGSTDTQYF. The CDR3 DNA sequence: TGTGCCAGCAGCTTTCTAGCGGGATCCACAGATACGCAGTATTTT.

CDR3 DNA: TGTGCCAGCAGTACAGGGGCTAACTATGGCTACACCTTC. It encodes CASSTGANYGYTF. This chain links TRBV28 with TRBJ1-2; 7 positions match TRBD1. CDR1 is MDHEN and CDR2 is SYDVKM in the germline V gene. V trimming: 5 bases; J trimming: 0 bases; junction bases outside the gene matches: 0. This CDR3 spans 13 amino acids.

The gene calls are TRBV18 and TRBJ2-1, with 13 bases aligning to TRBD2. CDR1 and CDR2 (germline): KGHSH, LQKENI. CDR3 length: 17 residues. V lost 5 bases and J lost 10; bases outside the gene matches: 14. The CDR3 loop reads CASSRGWTSGGPREQFF. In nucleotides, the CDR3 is TGTGCCAGCTCAAGGGGTTGGACTAGCGGGGGCCCGAGGGAGCAGTTCTTC. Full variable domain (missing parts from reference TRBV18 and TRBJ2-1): NAGVMQNPRHLVRRRGQEARLRCSPMKGHSHVYWYRQLPEEGLKFMVYLQKENIIDESGMPKERFSAEFPKEGPSILRIQQVVRGDSAAYFCASSRGWTSGGPREQFFGPGTRLTVL.

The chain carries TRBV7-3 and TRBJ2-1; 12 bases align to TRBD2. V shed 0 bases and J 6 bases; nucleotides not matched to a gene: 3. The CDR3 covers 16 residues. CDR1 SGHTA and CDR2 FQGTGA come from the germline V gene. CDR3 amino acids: CASSLTPSGGANEQFF. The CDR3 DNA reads TGTGCCAGCAGCTTAACTCCTAGCGGGGGGGCCAATGAGCAGTTCTTC.

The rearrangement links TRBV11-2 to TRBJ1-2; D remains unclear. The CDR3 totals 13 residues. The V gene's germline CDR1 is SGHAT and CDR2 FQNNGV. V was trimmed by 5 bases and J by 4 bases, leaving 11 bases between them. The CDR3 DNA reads TGTGCCAGCAGCCTACCCGCAGGCTATGGCTACACCTTC. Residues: CASSLPAGYGYTF.